A selection of T cell receptor beta chains follows, all from one sample in a study of T cells in Graves' hyperthyroidism and ophthalmopathy. TCRdb re-called the multiplex PCR reads through MiXCR, storing one row per CDR3 protein. The sample holds some 650,000 distinct CDR3 sequences; roughly 16% are singletons and the top ten take approximately 3.5%. Sequencing input: blood. These receptors were obtained from a middle-aged woman with Graves' ophthalmopathy. Each CDR3 is given with its conserved first and last residue. D genes are given only for firm matches. A row's size may be missing; if present it is once, few, many or a size class.

j_call: TRBJ2-5; v_call: TRBV5-1; clone_size: many; d_call: -; cdr3_aa: CASSNTGPEETQYF; cdr3_nt: TGCGCCAGCAGCAACACAGGGCCCGAAGAGACCCAGTACTTC
j_call: TRBJ2-3; v_call: TRBV5-6; clone_size: -; d_call: TRBD1; cdr3_aa: CASSSGTGTTDTQYF; cdr3_nt: TGTGCCAGCAGCTCCGGGACAGGGACCACAGATACGCAGTATTTT
j_call: TRBJ2-1; v_call: TRBV2; clone_size: -; d_call: -; cdr3_aa: CASSQEQIYNEQFF; cdr3_nt: TGCGCCAGCAGCCAGGAACAGATTTACAATGAGCAGTTCTTC
j_call: TRBJ1-6; v_call: TRBV30; clone_size: many; d_call: -; cdr3_aa: CAWRPLDDSPLHF; cdr3_nt: TGTGCCTGGAGACCGCTGGATGATTCACCCCTCCACTTT
j_call: TRBJ2-5; v_call: TRBV2; clone_size: many; d_call: -; cdr3_aa: CASSNSRQPLETQYF; cdr3_nt: TGTGCCAGCAGCAATAGTCGACAGCCTCTAGAGACCCAGTACTTC
j_call: TRBJ1-6; v_call: TRBV4-1; clone_size: -; d_call: TRBD1; cdr3_aa: CASSQFGTGSSPLHF; cdr3_nt: TGCGCCAGCAGCCAGTTCGGGACAGGGAGTTCACCCCTCCACTTT
j_call: TRBJ2-3; v_call: TRBV3-1; clone_size: many; d_call: TRBD2; cdr3_aa: CASSPQSGKGQYF; cdr3_nt: TGTGCCAGCAGCCCCCAGAGCGGGAAGGGGCAGTATTTT
j_call: TRBJ1-1; v_call: TRBV2; clone_size: many; d_call: -; cdr3_aa: CASSPPGTEAFF; cdr3_nt: TGTGCCAGCAGTCCACCTGGCACTGAAGCTTTCTTT
j_call: TRBJ2-5; v_call: TRBV20-1; clone_size: many; d_call: TRBD2; cdr3_aa: CSASPGGTTQYF; cdr3_nt: TGCAGTGCTAGTCCCGGGGGGACGACCCAGTACTTC
j_call: TRBJ2-2; v_call: TRBV28; clone_size: many; d_call: TRBD2; cdr3_aa: CASSSNRKLAGTGELFF; cdr3_nt: TGTGCCAGCAGCTCGAACAGGAAACTAGCGGGAACCGGGGAGCTGTTTTTT
j_call: TRBJ2-7; v_call: TRBV5-1; clone_size: many; d_call: TRBD1; cdr3_aa: CASSPGTGKGYEQYF; cdr3_nt: TGCGCCAGCAGCCCTGGGACAGGGAAGGGCTACGAGCAGTACTTC
j_call: TRBJ1-1; v_call: TRBV20-1; clone_size: -; d_call: -; cdr3_aa: CSARDLESGWNTEAFF; cdr3_nt: TGCAGTGCTAGAGATCTTGAATCGGGGTGGAACACTGAAGCTTTCTTT
j_call: TRBJ1-1; v_call: TRBV20-1; clone_size: -; d_call: -; cdr3_aa: CSAPQGGGGADTEAFF; cdr3_nt: TGCAGTGCTCCCCAGGGAGGGGGGGGGGCAGACACTGAAGCTTTCTTT
j_call: TRBJ2-1; v_call: TRBV29-1; clone_size: many; d_call: TRBD1; cdr3_aa: CSVNRGVSGEQFF; cdr3_nt: TGCAGCGTCAACAGGGGAGTTAGTGGTGAGCAGTTCTTC
j_call: TRBJ2-7; v_call: TRBV4-1; clone_size: -; d_call: -; cdr3_aa: CASSQENPGSYEQYF; cdr3_nt: TGCGCCAGCAGCCAAGAAAACCCAGGGTCCTACGAGCAGTACTTC
j_call: TRBJ2-3; v_call: TRBV7-3; clone_size: many; d_call: TRBD2; cdr3_aa: CASSPWTSGSSDTQYF; cdr3_nt: TGTGCCAGCAGCCCTTGGACTAGCGGGAGTTCGGATACGCAGTATTTT
j_call: TRBJ2-5; v_call: TRBV10-3; clone_size: many; d_call: TRBD1; cdr3_aa: CAISDPGQGGYTQYF; cdr3_nt: TGTGCCATCAGTGATCCCGGACAGGGGGGATATACCCAGTACTTC
j_call: TRBJ1-2; v_call: TRBV28; clone_size: many; d_call: -; cdr3_aa: CASRRTTAIYGYTF; cdr3_nt: TGTGCCAGCAGGCGGACAACGGCTATCTATGGCTACACCTTC
j_call: TRBJ1-5; v_call: TRBV6-1; clone_size: many; d_call: -; cdr3_aa: CASSELPGWGNQPQHF; cdr3_nt: TGTGCCAGCAGTGAACTTCCCGGCTGGGGCAATCAGCCCCAGCATTTT
j_call: TRBJ2-1; v_call: TRBV7-9; clone_size: many; d_call: TRBD1; cdr3_aa: CASSLGAWGQGWSEQFF; cdr3_nt: TGTGCCAGCAGCTTAGGGGCTTGGGGACAGGGGTGGAGTGAGCAGTTCTTC
j_call: TRBJ2-3; v_call: TRBV20-1; clone_size: many; d_call: -; cdr3_aa: CSAQEPVTDTQYF; cdr3_nt: TGCAGTGCCCAAGAACCCGTCACAGATACGCAGTATTTT
j_call: TRBJ2-7; v_call: TRBV7-3; clone_size: few; d_call: -; cdr3_aa: CASSQQGGRQYF; cdr3_nt: TGTGCCAGCAGCCAACAGGGAGGGAGGCAGTACTTC
j_call: TRBJ2-1; v_call: TRBV20-1; clone_size: -; d_call: TRBD2; cdr3_aa: CSARDPGLAGTYNEQFF; cdr3_nt: TGCAGTGCTAGAGATCCCGGACTAGCGGGGACCTACAATGAGCAGTTCTTC
j_call: TRBJ2-5; v_call: TRBV9; clone_size: -; d_call: -; cdr3_aa: CASSVGVGPMDF; cdr3_nt: TGTGCCAGCAGCGTAGGGGTAGGTCCCATGGACTTC
j_call: TRBJ2-3; v_call: TRBV20-1; clone_size: few; d_call: TRBD2; cdr3_aa: CSASFSGGSTDTQYF; cdr3_nt: TGCAGTGCTTCTTTTAGCGGGGGTAGCACAGATACGCAGTATTTT
j_call: TRBJ2-2; v_call: TRBV18; clone_size: -; d_call: -; cdr3_aa: CASSPLMAGSDTGELFF; cdr3_nt: TGTGCCAGCTCACCTCTTATGGCAGGGTCGGACACCGGGGAGCTGTTTTTT
j_call: TRBJ2-5; v_call: TRBV29-1; clone_size: -; d_call: TRBD2; cdr3_aa: CSVDTSGSRETQYF; cdr3_nt: TGCAGCGTGGATACTAGCGGGAGTAGAGAGACCCAGTACTTC
j_call: TRBJ2-5; v_call: TRBV11-2; clone_size: many; d_call: TRBD1; cdr3_aa: CASSIHLAGGLETQYF; cdr3_nt: TGTGCCAGCAGCATCCACCTCGCAGGGGGTTTGGAGACCCAGTACTTC
j_call: TRBJ1-3; v_call: TRBV2; clone_size: many; d_call: TRBD1; cdr3_aa: CASSETGAKTIRNTIYF; cdr3_nt: TGTGCCAGCAGTGAGACAGGGGCCAAGACAATCCGAAACACCATATATTTT
j_call: TRBJ2-2; v_call: TRBV29-1; clone_size: few; d_call: TRBD2; cdr3_aa: CSVVVYRGGTGELFF; cdr3_nt: TGCAGCGTTGTAGTTTACCGCGGGGGCACCGGGGAGCTGTTTTTT
j_call: TRBJ1-2; v_call: TRBV20-1; clone_size: many; d_call: -; cdr3_aa: CSTPSVSGGDGYTF; cdr3_nt: TGCAGCACCCCGTCGGTGAGCGGGGGCGATGGCTACACCTTC
j_call: TRBJ2-5; v_call: TRBV20-1; clone_size: few; d_call: -; cdr3_aa: CSARGTAFETQYF; cdr3_nt: TGCAGTGCTAGAGGGACAGCTTTCGAGACCCAGTACTTC
j_call: TRBJ2-1; v_call: TRBV2; clone_size: many; d_call: -; cdr3_aa: CASSEAGVNEQFF; cdr3_nt: TGTGCCAGCAGTGAAGCGGGTGTCAATGAGCAGTTCTTC
j_call: TRBJ1-2; v_call: TRBV29-1; clone_size: few; d_call: -; cdr3_aa: CSVSGIHGYTF; cdr3_nt: TGCAGCGTTTCAGGGATCCATGGCTACACCTTC
j_call: TRBJ2-1; v_call: TRBV18; clone_size: many; d_call: TRBD2; cdr3_aa: CASSPIQREGNEQFF; cdr3_nt: TGTGCCAGCTCACCAATCCAGCGGGAGGGCAATGAGCAGTTCTTC
j_call: TRBJ2-3; v_call: TRBV15; clone_size: -; d_call: TRBD1; cdr3_aa: CATSRDRADTQYF; cdr3_nt: TGTGCCACCAGCAGGGACAGGGCCGATACGCAGTATTTT
j_call: TRBJ2-3; v_call: TRBV5-6; clone_size: -; d_call: TRBD2; cdr3_aa: CASSSGLAGVGADTQYF; cdr3_nt: TGTGCCAGCAGCTCGGGACTAGCGGGGGTCGGCGCAGATACGCAGTATTTT
j_call: TRBJ2-3; v_call: TRBV16; clone_size: many; d_call: TRBD2; cdr3_aa: CASSARLAATDTQYF; cdr3_nt: TGTGCCAGCAGCGCACGACTAGCGGCCACAGATACGCAGTATTTT
j_call: TRBJ2-7; v_call: TRBV27; clone_size: many; d_call: -; cdr3_aa: CASRRTVGTGEQYF; cdr3_nt: TGTGCCAGCAGGAGGACAGTAGGGACCGGCGAGCAGTACTTC
j_call: TRBJ2-6; v_call: TRBV29-1; clone_size: -; d_call: -; cdr3_aa: CSGGAGANVLTF; cdr3_nt: TGCAGCGGGGGCGCGGGGGCCAACGTCCTGACTTTC
j_call: TRBJ2-7; v_call: TRBV28; clone_size: many; d_call: TRBD1; cdr3_aa: CASSTDRAPYEQYF; cdr3_nt: TGTGCCAGCAGTACGGACAGGGCCCCCTACGAGCAGTACTTC
j_call: TRBJ1-1; v_call: TRBV2; clone_size: many; d_call: -; cdr3_aa: CASFRLVNTEAFF; cdr3_nt: TGTGCCAGCTTTAGGCTTGTGAACACTGAAGCTTTCTTT
j_call: TRBJ1-2; v_call: TRBV3-1; clone_size: few; d_call: -; cdr3_aa: CASSQRGNYTF; cdr3_nt: TGTGCCAGCAGCCAACGGGGGAACTACACCTTC